A single sample gave rise to the 24 T cell receptor beta chains below, sequenced in a study of cytomegalovirus exposure and HLA in healthy donors. 60 Vbeta and 13 Jbeta primers were used in PCR. Using immunoSEQ multiplex PCR, the repertoire was profiled, and TCRdb retains in-frame clones only, with some absent. The sample yields approximately 120,000 clones, about four fifths seen once. The sample taken for sequencing was PBMCs. All receptors derive from a woman in her forties or fifties in good health and CMV-seropositive.

This clone has just a few counts. J is TRBJ2-1 and V is TRBV5-1, with D possibly being TRBD2 (6 bases). This CDR3 is 14 amino acids long. The V gene lost 0 bases and the J gene lost 9 bases, with 13 bases spanning the gap. CDR1 is SGHRS, CDR2 YFSETQ, per germline. CDR3 DNA: TGCGCCAGCAGCTTGGGTACGGGGGAGCGTGAGCAGTTCTTC. It yields the protein CASSLGTGEREQFF.

This clone was seen a single time. The chain uses TRBV5-1 and TRBJ2-1; TRBD2 aligns across 14 bases. Germline values: CDR1 SGHRS, CDR2 YFSETQ. The V segment lost 2 bases and the J segment 4 bases; nucleotides outside the gene matches: 5. The CDR3 runs 17 residues. The CDR3 DNA reads TGCGCCAGCAGCTTAGGGACTAGCGGGGGCCCGTACAATGAGCAGTTCTTC. It encodes CASSLGTSGGPYNEQFF.

Only one count was recorded for this clone. The chain recombines TRBV18 with TRBJ2-2; D may be TRBD2 (5 bases). The germline gives CDR1 KGHSH, CDR2 LQKENI. This CDR3 is built from 17 residues. Trimming cost V 4 bases and J 0 bases, with 15 bases left between them. Here the CDR3 reads CASSLDPRGANTGELFF. As DNA, the CDR3 is TGTGCCAGCTCACTAGATCCTCGGGGAGCGAACACCGGGGAGCTGTTTTTT. Together with reference TRBV18 and TRBJ2-2, the CDR3 gives the full variable domain: NAGVMQNPRHLVRRRGQEARLRCSPMKGHSHVYWYRQLPEEGLKFMVYLQKENIIDESGMPKERFSAEFPKEGPSILRIQQVVRGDSAAYFCASSLDPRGANTGELFFGEGSRLTVL.

Of note for this clone: Other DNA sequences within the sample encode an identical CDR3. V is TRBV7-9 and J is TRBJ2-7; D remains ambiguous. V lost 2 bases to trimming and J lost 2 bases, with 10 bases between them. CDR3 size: 14 residues. The germline gives CDR1 SEHNR, CDR2 FQNEAQ (reference sequence). The CDR3 region has the DNA TGTGCCAGCAGCTTAACGGGTGTCACCTACGAGCAGTACTTC. This codes for CASSLTGVTYEQYF.

This chain joins TRBV5-1 and TRBJ1-2; the match to TRBD1 covers 10 bases. Germline trimming cut 4 bases from V and 4 bases from J; bases unmatched to any gene: 7. The CDR3 totals 15 residues. Germline assignment: CDR1 SGHRS and CDR2 YFSETQ. CDR3 DNA sequence: TGCGCCAGCAGCCCCCGGGACAGGGGCTCCTATGGCTACACCTTC. Residues: CASSPRDRGSYGYTF.

The rearrangement uses TRBV7-2 and TRBJ2-7; 10 nucleotides match TRBD1. The CDR3 loop spans 15 amino acids. The germline V gene has CDR1 SGHTA and CDR2 FQGNSA. The trim removed 1 base at V and 0 bases at J, leaving 0 bases unmatched. CDR3 loop: CASSLGTGGSYEQYF. The CDR3 DNA follows: TGTGCCAGCAGCTTAGGGACAGGGGGCTCCTACGAGCAGTACTTC.

This chain joins TRBV4-1 and TRBJ1-4; 7 positions match TRBD1. The CDR3 loop spans 15 amino acids. The germline V gene encodes CDR1 MGHRA and CDR2 YSYEKL. V shed 4 bases and J 5 bases; nucleotides not matched to a gene: 7. This chain's CDR3 is CASSLQGGYNEKLFF. DNA for the CDR3: TGCGCCAGCAGCCTCCAGGGGGGCTACAATGAAAAACTGTTTTTT.

The gene calls are TRBV19 and TRBJ1-6; D gene unclear. Germline V gene data show CDR1 as LNHDA and CDR2 as SQIVND (reference sequence). Between the trimmed V and J ends, which lost 7 bases and 5 bases, there was a span of 9 bases. This CDR3 has 13 amino acids. The CDR3 DNA is TGTGCCAGTACCCGCGCGGATAATTCACCCCTCCACTTT. As protein: CASTRADNSPLHF.

A word on this clone: The CDR3 ends on some other residue instead of the conserved phenylalanine or tryptophan, so this is likely a read error. It is unclear where the CDR3 begins or ends on the DNA, so no DNA is shown, and the CDR3 is as TCRdb lists it. The chain is built from TRBV20-1 and TRBJ1-1; the tabulated D call, TRBD1, remains unverified against the DNA. From germline, CDR1 is DFQATT and CDR2 SNEGSKA (reference sequence). The CDR3 comprises 11 residues, both ends counted. The CDR3 here is CSARVFAQGPT.

The chain links TRBV13 to TRBJ2-5, with D possibly matching TRBD1 (5 bases). The CDR3 consists of 15 residues. CDR1 is PRHDT, CDR2 FYEKMQ, per germline (reference sequence). Trimming removed 2 bases from V and 3 bases from J, with 13 bases in between. CDR3 coding DNA: TGTGCCAGCAGCTTACAGGGCTACTGGGAAGAGACCCAGTACTTC. Amino acid sequence: CASSLQGYWEETQYF.

The rearrangement links TRBV10-3 to TRBJ2-5; 10 bases align to TRBD1. Per germline, CDR1 ENHRY and CDR2 SYGVKD. The V gene end was trimmed by 8 bases and the J gene end by 5 bases; junction bases not matched to a gene: 2. This CDR3 has 12 amino acids. The CDR3 DNA reads as TGTGCCATCGGACAGGGGGTCGAGACCCAGTACTTC. This sequence encodes CAIGQGVETQYF.

A remark on this clone: Different DNA sequences within this sample yield the same CDR3. The chain is built from TRBV29-1 and TRBJ1-2; 9 bases agree with TRBD1. Germline assignment: CDR1 SQVTM and CDR2 ANQGSEA. Losses at the gene ends were 2 bases for V and 5 bases for J; bases not matched to a gene: 12. The CDR3 loop spans 16 amino acids. DNA of the CDR3: TGCAGCGTTGAACAATCTGGACAGGGGAATAATTATGGCTACACCTTC. Amino acids: CSVEQSGQGNNYGYTF. Supplemented by reference TRBV29-1 and TRBJ1-2, the full variable domain reads SAVISQKPSRDICQRGTSLTIQCQVDSQVTMMFWYRQQPGQSLTLIATANQGSEATYESGFVIDKFPISRPNLTFSTLTVSNMSPEDSSIYLCSVEQSGQGNNYGYTFGSGTRLTVV.

The V call is TRBV6-5, the J call TRBJ2-7; 10 positions agree with TRBD2. J lost 4 bases, V lost 2 bases, and 5 bases had no gene match. The V gene's germline CDR1 is MNHEY and CDR2 SVGAGI. This CDR3 is built from 15 residues. CDR3 coding DNA: TGTGCCAGCAGTTACGGTCCTAGCGGGGGATACGAGCAGTACTTC. Amino acids: CASSYGPSGGYEQYF.

The chain combines TRBV5-1 with TRBJ2-1, with TRBD2 as a possible D gene (6 bases). With 3 bases removed from V and 9 bases from J, the gap between germline ends came to 13 bases. This CDR3 region has 13 residues. CDR1 is SGHRS, CDR2 YFSETQ, per germline. For the CDR3, the DNA is TGCGCCAGCAGCTCCAGTACTAGCACTGAGCAGTTCTTC. It yields the protein CASSSSTSTEQFF.

The gene calls are TRBV13 and TRBJ2-1; TRBD2 aligns across 8 bases. With 5 bases clipped from V and 4 bases from J, the junction kept 7 bases outside the gene matches. From germline, CDR1 is PRHDT and CDR2 FYEKMQ (reference sequence). This CDR3 region has 15 residues. The chain's CDR3 is CASSPQTSAYNEQFF. CDR3 coding DNA: TGTGCCAGCAGCCCCCAGACTAGCGCTTACAATGAGCAGTTCTTC.

This chain uses TRBV19 with TRBJ2-5; 9 bases align to TRBD1. The germline CDR1 and CDR2 sequences are LNHDA and SQIVND (reference sequence). The CDR3 is made up of 15 amino acids. V lost 5 bases to trimming and J lost 0 bases; unmatched junction nucleotides: 4. The CDR3 DNA reads TGTGCCAGTAGTCCCTGGGACAGGGACCAAGAGACCCAGTACTTC. It specifies CASSPWDRDQETQYF.

The chain recombines TRBV7-8 with TRBJ2-5, with TRBD2 as a possible D gene (6 bases). The CDR3 has 16 residues. Trimming removed 6 bases at V and 5 bases at J, with 22 bases between. Germline V CDR1 and CDR2: SGHVS, FQNEAQ. The CDR3 DNA follows: TGTGCCAGCAGTATCGGGCGGGGAAGAGACGCGGAGACCCAGTACTTC. Encoded protein: CASSIGRGRDAETQYF.

The rearrangement uses TRBV5-6 and TRBJ2-1; 9 positions match TRBD2. The CDR3 totals 16 residues. Germline V CDR1 and CDR2: SGHDT, YYEEEE. With 4 bases clipped from V and 3 bases from J, the junction kept 8 bases outside the gene matches. CDR3 nucleotides: TGTGCCAGCAGCCCTCCGACTAGCGGACTCTACAATGAGCAGTTCTTC. It codes for CASSPPTSGLYNEQFF.

This clone was seen once. The chain recombines TRBV10-3 with TRBJ1-1; 7 positions match TRBD1. V was clipped by 7 bases and J by 6 bases; unmatched bases: 8. From germline, CDR1 is ENHRY and CDR2 SYGVKD. The CDR3 has 13 residues. This CDR3 is CAITVDRESEAFF. The CDR3 DNA reads as TGTGCCATCACCGTCGACAGGGAGTCTGAAGCTTTCTTT.

This clone occurred a few times. The chain combines TRBV4-3 with TRBJ2-1, with D perhaps matching TRBD2 (6 bases). The CDR3 consists of 14 residues. The germline V gene has CDR1 LGHNA and CDR2 YSLEER. V lost 8 bases and J lost 9, with 20 bases in between. The CDR3 region has the DNA TGCGCCAGCGGACGGTCCACTAGCACGGCTGAGCAGTTCTTC. It specifies CASGRSTSTAEQFF.

The chain carries TRBV5-4 and TRBJ2-2, with 8 nucleotides matching TRBD2. J lost 2 bases, V lost 4 bases, and 7 bases had no gene match. Germline V CDR1 and CDR2: SGHNT, YYREEE (reference sequence). This CDR3 has 16 residues. The CDR3 sequence is CASSAGGGTNTGELFF. The DNA for the CDR3 is TGTGCCAGCAGCGCCGGGGGGGGGACAAACACCGGGGAGCTGTTTTTT.

The chain joins TRBV18 to TRBJ2-3; 12 bases line up with TRBD2. V was clipped by 3 bases and J by 2 bases; unmatched bases: 6. CDR3 length: 17 residues. The germline V gene encodes CDR1 KGHSH and CDR2 LQKENI. The chain's CDR3 is CASSPTTSGGVTDTQYF. CDR3 sequence (DNA): TGTGCCAGCTCACCCACGACTAGCGGGGGTGTCACAGATACGCAGTATTTT.

In its sample, this clone was seen a few times. The chain combines TRBV4-3 with TRBJ2-1; the D is unclear. The CDR3 has 14 residues. Trimming shortened V by 1 base and J by 5 bases, and 9 bases separated the two germline ends. Looked up from germline, CDR1 is LGHNA and CDR2 is YSLEER. CDR3 DNA sequence: TGCGCCAGCAGCCAAGCACACGACAACAATGAGCAGTTCTTC. This sequence encodes CASSQAHDNNEQFF.

This chain links TRBV28 with TRBJ2-5; 7 bases are a match to TRBD1. Germline V lookup: CDR1 MDHEN, CDR2 SYDVKM. The CDR3 consists of 13 residues. V dropped 11 bases and J dropped 1; count of bases not matched to a gene: 7. In DNA, the CDR3 is TGTGCCTCCCGGGCAGGGGGCCAAGAGACCCAGTACTTC. Protein: CASRAGGQETQYF.